Reported below is one T cell receptor beta chain. Its target is not known. This specimen comes from a study of shared clonotypes between healthy human individuals. Findings and caveats of the study: Generally, naive subsets came out with larger estimated richness than memory subsets. The naive CD4 repertoires of several donors were compared, and 5% to 6.5% of clonotypes were shared.

Cells designated naive CD8 were CD45RO-negative and were positively selected for CCR7, with terminally differentiated effector memory CD45RA+ cells excluded. The CDR3 loop spans 13 amino acids. Deletions cut 4 bases from V and 7 bases from J, with 13 bases between. The germline V gene has CDR1 SGHDN and CDR2 FVKESK. Replicate PCRs run on sorted subsets employed approximately 0.2 ug DNA, about 27,000 T cell genomes. Libraries were prepared by immunoSEQ multiplex PCR; TCRdb keeps only in-frame clonotypes and omits some of them. The table has roughly 2,000,000 clones, 93% seen once. This TCR was recovered from a man between 18 and 29 years old in good health. Some clones in this sample may be carry-over from other donors' samples. The chain links TRBV14 to TRBJ1-1, with D unclear. Sequencing used naive CD8+ T cells from PBMCs. CDR3 protein: CASSPGGKFEAFF. In nucleotides, the CDR3 is TGTGCCAGCAGCCCCGGAGGAAAGTTTGAAGCTTTCTTT.